These 26 T cell receptor beta chains originate from one sample sequenced in a study of T cells in Graves' hyperthyroidism and ophthalmopathy. The TCR beta CDR3 regions underwent amplification using RNA transcripts as the source. The study used the HTBI primer set for a first-round RT-PCR of the TCR CDR3. One entry per CDR3 protein, called by TCRdb with MiXCR from the multiplex PCR reads. The data contain 490,000 or so distinct CDR3 sequences, around a fifth of them singletons. Sequencing used blood. Receptors were obtained from a woman in her seventies with Graves' ophthalmopathy.

This clonotype occurred a few times. J is TRBJ2-6 and V is TRBV5-5, with TRBD1 identical over 11 bases. CDR1 and CDR2 (germline): SGHKS, YYEKEE (reference sequence). The ends lost 3 bases at V and 6 bases at J; junction bases unmatched: 5. This CDR3 spans 16 amino acids. This CDR3 is CASSSDRGQAANVLTF. The CDR3 DNA follows: TGTGCCAGCAGCTCGGACAGGGGGCAGGCGGCCAACGTCCTGACTTTC. The entire variable domain, with the rest obtained from reference TRBV5-5 and TRBJ2-6, is as follows: DAGVTQSPTHLIKTRGQQVTLRCSPISGHKSVSWYQQVLGQGPQFIFQYYEKEERGRGNFPDRFSARQFPNYSSELNVNALLLGDSALYLCASSSDRGQAANVLTFGAGSRLTVL.

This chain joins TRBV5-4 and TRBJ2-7; 11 nucleotides match TRBD1. This CDR3 has 15 amino acids. Germline V lookup: CDR1 SGHNT, CDR2 YYREEE (reference sequence). The junction had 4 bases not matched to a gene; V was cut back by 1 base and J by 4 bases. The CDR3: CASSLPGQGVYEQYF. The CDR3 region has the DNA TGTGCCAGCAGCTTGCCGGGACAGGGGGTTTACGAGCAGTACTTC.

The J gene is TRBJ1-1, the V gene TRBV19; TRBD1 might be the D (6 bases). V shed 8 bases and J shed 3 bases, with 13 bases lying between them. Looked up from germline, CDR1 is LNHDA and CDR2 is SQIVND (reference sequence). The CDR3 has 13 residues. CDR3 nucleotide sequence: TGTGCCAGTTCTCACACAGGGCACACTGAAGCTTTCTTT. Its translation: CASSHTGHTEAFF.

This clonotype was counted many times. CDR3 DNA: TGTGCCAGCAGCGGTGACCGGGACGGATCCTACGAGCAGTACTTC. Translated: CASSGDRDGSYEQYF. The chain recombines TRBV7-9 with TRBJ2-7; D is perhaps TRBD1 or TRBD2 (5 bases each). This CDR3 has 15 amino acids. V lost 5 bases to trimming and J lost 1 base, with 15 bases between them. Germline loops: CDR1 SEHNR, CDR2 FQNEAQ (reference sequence).

This clonotype was seen a handful of times. The chain carries TRBV14 and TRBJ1-1; D perhaps matches TRBD1 (5 bases). Germline V gene data show CDR1 as SGHDN and CDR2 as FVKESK. The CDR3 covers 15 residues. V lost 4 bases and J lost 0, with 12 bases in between. CDR3 amino acids: CASSRRDSVNTEAFF. CDR3 nucleotides: TGTGCCAGCAGCCGACGCGACAGCGTGAACACTGAAGCTTTCTTT.

This clonotype came up a few times. The rearrangement uses TRBV7-6 and TRBJ2-7; 8 nucleotides agree with TRBD2. CDR3 length: 15 residues. V shed 1 base and J 2 bases; nucleotides not matched to a gene: 4. Germline lookup yields CDR1 SGHVS and CDR2 FNYEAQ. CDR3 sequence reads: CASSLEVGRAYEQYF. The CDR3 nucleotides read TGTGCCAGCAGCTTAGAAGTCGGGAGGGCCTACGAGCAGTACTTC. Combining the CDR3 with reference TRBV7-6 and TRBJ2-7 gives the whole variable domain GAGVSQSPRYKVTKRGQDVALRCDPISGHVSLYWYRQALGQGPEFLTYFNYEAQQDKSGLPNDRFSAERPEGSISTLTIQRTEQRDSAMYRCASSLEVGRAYEQYFGPGTRLTVT.

This clonotype has only one observation. This chain connects TRBV28 to TRBJ2-7; possibly TRBD1 for D (5 bases). V was shortened by 5 bases and J by 2 bases, with 16 bases between the two germline ends. From germline, CDR1 is MDHEN and CDR2 SYDVKM. The CDR3 loop spans 15 amino acids. CDR3 protein: CASSPIPQGTYEQYF. CDR3 DNA sequence: TGTGCCAGCAGTCCCATACCCCAGGGAACCTACGAGCAGTACTTC.

This clonotype appeared many times. This chain joins TRBV10-3 and TRBJ1-1, with 9 nucleotides matching TRBD1. CDR1 and CDR2 (germline): ENHRY, SYGVKD. V was clipped by 5 bases and J by 5 bases; unmatched bases: 3. The CDR3 loop spans 13 amino acids. The CDR3 sequence: CAISWGQGTEAFF. The CDR3 coding sequence is TGTGCCATCAGTTGGGGACAGGGTACTGAAGCTTTCTTT.

In regard to this clonotype: A read error may be the cause here, since a much bigger clone is one base away. V is TRBV6-9 and J is TRBJ1-1, with 10 bases identical to TRBD1. J gave up 4 bases and V 4 bases, and 3 bases lay outside the gene matches. Germline V gene data show CDR1 as MNHGY and CDR2 as SVAAGI. The CDR3 totals 14 residues. In DNA, the CDR3 is TGTGCCAGCAGTTCGCGGACAGGGGGCACTGAAGCTTTCTTT. This encodes CASSSRTGGTEAFF.

In this sample, this clonotype turned up many times. CDR3 nucleotides: TGTGCCAGCAGTAGGGACAGGACCTACGAGCAGTACTTC. Amino acids: CASSRDRTYEQYF. This rearrangement joins TRBV6-2 or TRBV6-3 to TRBJ2-7, with 8 bases fitting TRBD1. The CDR3 consists of 13 residues. Trimming cost V 5 bases and J 2 bases; bases outside gene matches: 2. From germline, CDR1 is MNHEY and CDR2 SVGEGT.

This clonotype was picked up a small number of times. The rearrangement uses TRBV6-5 and TRBJ2-7; 10 bases are shared with TRBD2. The CDR3 has 19 amino acids. Germline trimming cut 0 bases from V and 0 bases from J; bases unmatched to any gene: 11. Germline V gives CDR1 MNHEY, CDR2 SVGAGI. The CDR3 DNA sequence: TGTGCCAGCAGTTACTCGAATCCCCTTCTAGCGGGAGTCTCCTACGAGCAGTACTTC. It specifies CASSYSNPLLAGVSYEQYF.

V and J are TRBV19 and TRBJ1-5; TRBD1 is a possible D gene (5 bases). The CDR3 extends over 13 amino acids. V lost 7 bases and J lost 9, with 16 bases in between. CDR1 and CDR2 (germline): LNHDA, SQIVND (reference sequence). The CDR3 reads CASTDRGPPPQHF. CDR3 nucleotides: TGTGCCAGTACCGATCGGGGACCGCCGCCCCAGCATTTT.

This clonotype appeared a few times. The chain uses TRBV28 and TRBJ1-4; no firm D call. Looked up from germline, CDR1 is MDHEN and CDR2 is SYDVKM. There are 14 residues in the CDR3. Trimming took 2 bases from V and 3 from J, leaving 7 bases between them. The CDR3 spells CASSLVVANEKLFF. In nucleotides, the CDR3 is TGTGCCAGCAGTTTAGTAGTGGCTAATGAAAAACTGTTTTTT.

On this clonotype: A read error may produce the germline difference seen at one junction end. The chain links TRBV7-7 to TRBJ2-2; 11 nucleotides align to TRBD2. The length of the CDR3 is 16 residues. The germline V gene encodes CDR1 SSHAT and CDR2 FNYEAQ (reference sequence). The CDR3 loop is CASSRLAGRNTGELFF. The DNA of the CDR3 is TGTGCTAGCAGCCGACTAGCGGGGAGGAACACCGGGGAGCTGTTTTTT.

This clonotype came up many times. CDR3 loop: CASRPTGGTDTQYF. CDR3 sequence (DNA): TGTGCCAGCAGACCTACAGGGGGCACAGATACGCAGTATTTT. This rearrangement joins TRBV2 to TRBJ2-3, with TRBD1 identical over 7 bases. The CDR3 loop spans 14 amino acids. Germline V gene sequence: CDR1 SNHLY, CDR2 FYNNEI. Trimming at V came to 6 bases and at J to 1 base, leaving 4 bases not matched to a gene.

Worth noting for this clonotype: This likely comes from a read error, as the CDR3 has no conserved phenylalanine or tryptophan at its end. The J gene is TRBJ2-1, the V gene TRBV9; D tentatively reads TRBD1 or TRBD2 (5 bases each). The CDR3 length is 15 residues. Germline V lookup: CDR1 SGDLS, CDR2 YYNGEE. The V end was cut by 6 bases, the J end by 6 bases, with 19 bases between. DNA of the CDR3: TGTGCCAGCACCGCCGGGACGGCTGTAGGCAATGAGCAGTTCCTC. Protein sequence: CASTAGTAVGNEQFL.

At least ten counts were recorded for this clonotype. The V call is TRBV11-2, the J call TRBJ2-3, with D uncertain. CDR3 size: 13 residues. Looked up from germline, CDR1 is SGHAT and CDR2 is FQNNGV. V shed 1 base and J shed 2 bases, with 4 bases lying between them. The CDR3 sequence: CASSLGYTDTQYF. The DNA for the CDR3 is TGTGCCAGCAGCTTAGGGTACACAGATACGCAGTATTTT.

The DNA for the CDR3 is TGTGCCAGCAGATGGACGATTAGGACAGATACGCAGTATTTT. This codes for CASRWTIRTDTQYF. The rearrangement links TRBV6-2 or TRBV6-3 to TRBJ2-3; D remains unclear. Germline V gene sequence: CDR1 MNHEY, CDR2 SVGEGT. The V and J ends lost 6 bases and 3 bases respectively, with 13 bases between them. The CDR3 is made up of 14 amino acids.

This clonotype showed up many times. V gene TRBV3-1 combines with J gene TRBJ2-1; D not certain. V was clipped by 0 bases and J by 6 bases, with 12 bases between them. The CDR3 is 15 residues long. The germline CDR1 and CDR2 sequences are LGHDT and YNNKEL (reference sequence). Here the CDR3 reads CASSQDPKSVNEQFF. CDR3 DNA: TGTGCCAGCAGCCAAGACCCTAAATCGGTCAATGAGCAGTTCTTC.

This sequence joins TRBV30 and TRBJ1-2; unclear D gene. V dropped 1 base and J dropped 2 bases, with 5 bases sitting between them. CDR1 and CDR2 (germline): GTSNPN, SVGIG (reference sequence). The CDR3 is 12 residues long. CDR3 coding DNA: TGTGCCTGGAGTGAGTCGAACTATGGCTACACCTTC. Translation gives CAWSESNYGYTF.

The CDR3 spells CATSRGNDRAGELFF. DNA of the CDR3: TGTGCCACCAGCAGAGGAAACGACAGGGCCGGGGAGCTGTTTTTT. The V and J genes are TRBV15 and TRBJ2-2; 7 bases match TRBD1. The V gene's germline CDR1 is LNHNV and CDR2 YYDKDF (reference sequence). With V trimmed by 1 base and J by 6 bases, 5 bases remained unmatched. The CDR3 is made up of 15 amino acids.

V and J are TRBV4-2 and TRBJ2-3, with D possibly matching TRBD2 (6 bases). Trimming stripped 1 base from V and 0 bases from J, with 20 bases between. The germline CDR1 and CDR2 sequences are LGHNA and YNFKEQ. The CDR3 is made up of 19 amino acids. CDR3 DNA: TGTGCCAGCAGCCAAGGGAGGGTCAGACCTACAACTAGCACAGATACGCAGTATTTT. Its protein product is CASSQGRVRPTTSTDTQYF.

The table lists this clonotype with a few counts. The V call is TRBV6-5, the J call TRBJ2-7; no clear D. Germline V gene data show CDR1 as MNHEY and CDR2 as SVGAGI. CDR3 length: 14 residues. V shed 3 bases and J shed 0 bases, with 9 bases lying between them. The CDR3 here is CASSYGWSSYEQYF. The CDR3 bases are TGTGCCAGCAGTTATGGATGGAGCTCCTACGAGCAGTACTTC.

Many counts were recorded for this clonotype. The rearrangement joins TRBV5-1 to TRBJ1-1, with unresolved D. This CDR3 comprises 15 residues. Germline CDR1 is SGHRS and CDR2 is YFSETQ. V dropped 0 bases and J dropped 0 bases, with 9 bases sitting between them. CDR3 bases: TGCGCCAGCAGCTTGGATCGACAAATGAACACTGAAGCTTTCTTT. Protein product: CASSLDRQMNTEAFF.

The chain has TRBV6-2 or TRBV6-3 and TRBJ1-1; 8 bases map to TRBD1. CDR3 size: 15 residues. Germline V gives CDR1 MNHEY, CDR2 SVGEGT. Losses at the gene ends were 2 bases for V and 6 bases for J; bases not matched to a gene: 8. The CDR3, as DNA: TGTGCCAGCAGTTACGGGACAGGCAACCACCCTGAAGCTTTCTTT. This sequence encodes CASSYGTGNHPEAFF.

The gene calls are TRBV6-2 or TRBV6-3 and TRBJ1-4; no clear D gene. Germline-derived CDR1 and CDR2 are MNHEY and SVGEGT. This CDR3 has 12 amino acids. The V end lost 6 bases, the J end lost 8 bases, and 10 bases lay between the germline ends. The DNA of the CDR3 is TGTGCCAGCAGGCCCCCGAGCGAAAAACTGTTTTTT. Translated: CASRPPSEKLFF.